The clone carrying this T cell receptor beta chain has a handful of counts. Its antigen is as yet unknown. This entry belongs to a study of T cell repertoires in cytomegalovirus infection. Overall study context: The study used recently identified HLA-C-restricted and well-studied HLA-B-restricted CMV epitopes. It can be stated that public TCR beta signatures indicated CMV infection as well as a matching HLA type. Study-level findings and limits: HLA-C-restricted TCR beta clonotypes specific for CMV led the ex vivo response.

TCRdb recomputed calls from the reads with MiXCR, one row per CDR3 protein. Of 900,000 to 950,000 distinct CDR3 sequences in the sample, around a third were seen once. Trimming removed 0 bases at V and 1 base at J, with 6 bases between. The CDR3 is 14 amino acids. CDR1 and CDR2 from the germline V gene are SGHDN and FVKESK. This TCR came from a human donor in good health (CMV status not recorded). Some clones in this sample may be carry-over from other donors' samples. The starting material was cultured CD8+ T cells from PBMCs, obtained from culture after CMV antigen stimulation. The chain couples TRBV14 to TRBJ1-1; D remains ambiguous. In DNA, the CDR3 is TGTGCCAGCAGCCAAGATGGGTGGAACACTGAAGCTTTCTTT. This encodes CASSQDGWNTEAFF.